Below are 14 T cell receptor beta chains sequenced from a single sample in a study of spatial heterogeneity in lung cancer. Time point defined: sample taken at primary tumor resection. One entry per CDR3 protein results from TCRdb running MiXCR on the 5' RACE reads. The profile covers 39,000 or so distinct CDR3 sequences, with 7.5% appearing a single time and under 30% taken by the ten largest. The sequences come from PBMCs, collected at surgery. These receptor sequences come from a male donor with early-stage non-small cell lung cancer.

This clonotype was observed many times. The chain uses TRBV6-5 and TRBJ1-5; TRBD1 might be the D (6 bases). The germline V gene encodes CDR1 MNHEY and CDR2 SVGAGI. V shed 6 bases and J shed 9 bases, with 15 bases lying between them. The CDR3 is made up of 13 amino acids. The CDR3 protein is CASRGADFGPQHF. The CDR3 bases are TGTGCCAGCAGGGGGGCAGATTTCGGGCCCCAGCATTTT.

About this clonotype itself: A much more abundant neighbour one base away suggests this may be a read error. This chain joins TRBV18 and TRBJ1-2, with D possibly matching TRBD1 (6 bases). Germline CDR1 is KGHSH and CDR2 is LQKENI. This CDR3 is 14 amino acids long. CDR3 nucleotide sequence: TGTGCCACCTCAACTCTACAGGGACCAGATGGCTACACCTTC. This encodes CATSTLQGPDGYTF.

For this clonotype: A much larger clone sits a single nucleotide away, making a read error possible. The V gene is TRBV10-3, the J gene TRBJ2-7; 13 bases line up with TRBD2. From germline, CDR1 is ENHRY and CDR2 SYGVKD. This CDR3 contains 16 residues. The V gene end was trimmed by 5 bases and the J gene end by 5 bases; junction bases not matched to a gene: 9. CDR3 sequence (DNA): TGTGCCATCAGTACAACCACTAGCGGGGGGGCCGACGAGCAGTACTTC. Encoded protein: CAISTTTSGGADEQYF.

The table lists this clonotype with many counts. J is TRBJ1-1 and V is TRBV30, with a possible D match to TRBD1 (6 bases). CDR1 and CDR2 from the germline V gene are GTSNPN and SVGIG (reference sequence). V was shortened by 0 bases and J by 1 base, with 12 bases between the two germline ends. There are 15 residues in the CDR3. Here the CDR3 reads CAWSVWQGTNTEAFF. DNA for the CDR3: TGTGCCTGGAGTGTTTGGCAGGGGACGAACACTGAAGCTTTCTTT.

Many counts were recorded for this clonotype. The V call is TRBV7-6, the J call TRBJ1-5, with no clear D. The V end lost 5 bases, the J end lost 0 bases, and 5 bases lay between the germline ends. This CDR3 has 13 amino acids. Germline V gives CDR1 SGHVS, CDR2 FNYEAQ. The CDR3 here is CASSISSNQPQHF. CDR3 bases: TGTGCCAGCAGCATATCTAGCAATCAGCCCCAGCATTTT.

This clonotype was recorded many times. J is TRBJ2-7 and V is TRBV7-2; 7 bases align to TRBD1. Germline V lookup: CDR1 SGHTA, CDR2 FQGNSA. V shed 5 bases and J 3 bases; nucleotides not matched to a gene: 4. The CDR3 is 13 amino acids. As DNA, the CDR3 is TGTGCCAGCAGCGTCGGGACAGACTACGAGCAGTACTTC. As protein: CASSVGTDYEQYF.

This clonotype has ten or more counts. The V call is TRBV5-1, the J call TRBJ2-2; D gene ambiguous. The CDR3 totals 14 residues. The V end lost 4 bases, the J end lost 3 bases, and 10 bases lay between the germline ends. Germline assignment: CDR1 SGHRS and CDR2 YFSETQ. This CDR3 is CASSPDGDTGELFF. The CDR3 DNA is TGCGCCAGCAGCCCGGATGGGGACACCGGGGAGCTGTTTTTT.

The sample holds many counts of this clonotype. The V call is TRBV12-3 or TRBV12-4, the J call TRBJ2-4, with D possibly matching TRBD1 (6 bases). Trimming stripped 2 bases from V and 0 bases from J, with 17 bases between. The CDR3 covers 18 residues. CDR3 nucleotides: TGTGCCAGCAGTTTACGAAGACAGGTCCGAGAAGCCAAAAACATTCAGTACTTC. Encoded protein: CASSLRRQVREAKNIQYF.

Ten or more counts support this clonotype. The DNA of the CDR3 is TGTGCCAGCAGTTCGGACAGAGAGACCCAGTACTTC. It translates to CASSSDRETQYF. V and J are TRBV12-3 or TRBV12-4 and TRBJ2-5; the D gene is possibly TRBD1 (6 bases). This CDR3 is built from 12 residues. V dropped 4 bases and J dropped 4 bases, with 7 bases sitting between them.

This clonotype was seen at least ten times. J is TRBJ1-5 and V is TRBV20-1; D is perhaps TRBD1 (5 bases). This CDR3 comprises 16 residues. The V end was cut by 2 bases, the J end by 2 bases, with 16 bases between. The germline CDR1 and CDR2 sequences are DFQATT and SNEGSKA (reference sequence). In DNA, the CDR3 is TGCAGTGCTAGACGAATGGGGGGTGCAGGCAATCAGCCCCAGCATTTT. This translates into CSARRMGGAGNQPQHF.

This clonotype qualifies as medium-sized. The chain joins TRBV12-3 or TRBV12-4 to TRBJ2-7; 10 bases align to TRBD2. The CDR3 runs to 13 residues. The ends lost 6 bases at V and 5 bases at J; junction bases unmatched: 4. The chain's CDR3 is CASRASGSNEQYV. The CDR3 DNA reads as TGTGCCAGCAGGGCTAGCGGGAGTAACGAGCAGTACGTC.

The genes are TRBV6-2 or TRBV6-3 and TRBJ1-6; the D gene is possibly TRBD1 (5 bases). This CDR3 comprises 15 residues. The germline CDR1 and CDR2 sequences are MNHEY and SVGEGT. Trimming shortened V by 7 bases and J by 7 bases, and 17 bases separated the two germline ends. CDR3 region: CASNNRQGRNSPLHF. The CDR3 nucleotides are TGTGCCAGCAATAACCGCCAGGGAAGGAATTCACCCCTCCACTTT.

This clonotype was seen ten or more times. The V and J genes are TRBV6-2 or TRBV6-3 and TRBJ1-1, with D uncertain. Trimming cost V 7 bases and J 4 bases, with 13 bases left between them. The germline gives CDR1 MNHEY, CDR2 SVGEGT. The CDR3 is made up of 13 amino acids. The CDR3 region is CASNISPGTEAFF. The CDR3 nucleotides read TGTGCCAGCAATATCAGTCCGGGCACTGAAGCTTTCTTT.

This clonotype was found once. This sequence joins TRBV9 and TRBJ2-1; TRBD1 is a possible D gene (6 bases). The CDR3 runs 16 residues. The V end lost 4 bases, the J end lost 0 bases, and 14 bases lay between the germline ends. Germline V gene sequence: CDR1 SGDLS, CDR2 YYNGEE. CDR3 sequence reads: CASSPSQGSSYNEQFF. CDR3 in DNA: TGTGCCAGCAGCCCAAGCCAGGGGAGCTCCTACAATGAGCAGTTCTTC.